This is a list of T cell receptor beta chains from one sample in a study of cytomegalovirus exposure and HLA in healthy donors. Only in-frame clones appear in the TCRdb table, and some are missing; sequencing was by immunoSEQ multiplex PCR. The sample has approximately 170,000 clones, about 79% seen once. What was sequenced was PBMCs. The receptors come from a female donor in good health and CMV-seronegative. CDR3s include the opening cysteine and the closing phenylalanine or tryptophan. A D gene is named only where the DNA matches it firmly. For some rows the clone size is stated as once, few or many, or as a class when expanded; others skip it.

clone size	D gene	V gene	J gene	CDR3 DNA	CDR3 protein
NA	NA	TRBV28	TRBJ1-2	TGTGCCAGCAGGGGAGCAGGGGCTAGCGGCTACACCTTC	CASRGAGASGYTF
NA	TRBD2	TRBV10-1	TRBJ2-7	TGCGCCAGCAGTGAGGTTAGGCCTAGCGGGAGTGATTTGGGCTACGAGCAGTACTTC	CASSEVRPSGSDLGYEQYF
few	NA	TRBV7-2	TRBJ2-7	TGTGCCAGCAGCTTAGACCGCGCATACTACGAGCAGTACTTC	CASSLDRAYYEQYF
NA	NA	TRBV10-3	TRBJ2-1	TGTGCCATCAGTGAGTCGCCCACTCATGAGCAGTTCTTC	CAISESPTHEQFF
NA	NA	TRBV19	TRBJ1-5	TGTGCCAGTAGTACCCCGTCCGGTCCGCCCCAGCATTTT	CASSTPSGPPQHF
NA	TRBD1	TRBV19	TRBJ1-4	TGTGCCAGTACCCTCCTCCAGGGGACAGGGCCTGAAAAACTGTTTTTT	CASTLLQGTGPEKLFF
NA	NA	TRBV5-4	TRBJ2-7	TGTGCCAGCAGCTTGGACCGGGGGACCTACGAGCAGTACTTC	CASSLDRGTYEQYF
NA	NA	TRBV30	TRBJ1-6	TGTGCCTGGAGTGTCGGGGGGGATAATTCACCCCTCCACTTT	CAWSVGGDNSPLHF
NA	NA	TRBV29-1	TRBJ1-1	TGCAGAGCGTACTTGAACACTGAAGCTTTCTTT	CRAYLNTEAFF
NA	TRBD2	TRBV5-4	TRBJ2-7	TGTGCCAGCAGTCGATATACTAGCGGGACGGCCTACGAGCAGTACTTC	CASSRYTSGTAYEQYF
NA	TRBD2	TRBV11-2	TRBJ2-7	TGTGCCAGCAGCTTAGAAGGCGGGGGGCAGGGCGAGCAGTACTTC	CASSLEGGGQGEQYF
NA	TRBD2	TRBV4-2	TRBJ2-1	TGTGCCAGCCGGACTAGCGGGAGCAATGAGCAGTTCTTC	CASRTSGSNEQFF
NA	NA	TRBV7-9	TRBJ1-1	TGTGCCAGCAGCCCCTCTGATGGGGGAGGGACTGAAGCTTTCTTT	CASSPSDGGGTEAFF
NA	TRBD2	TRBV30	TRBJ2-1	TGTGCCTGGCGCTTCCTAGCGGTCAATGAGCAGTTCTTC	CAWRFLAVNEQFF
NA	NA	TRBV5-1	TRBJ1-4	TGCGCCAGCAGCTTGGTAAACGGTAGAAATGAAAAACTGTTTTTT	CASSLVNGRNEKLFF
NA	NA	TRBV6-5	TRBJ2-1	TGTGCCAGCAGTTACTCTGACAGTTCCTACAATGAGCAGTTCTTC	CASSYSDSSYNEQFF
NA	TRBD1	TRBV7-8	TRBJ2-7	TGTGCCAGCAGCTTCCGCTCGACAGGGTGGATCTCCTACGAGCAGTACTTC	CASSFRSTGWISYEQYF
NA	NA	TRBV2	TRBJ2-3	TGTGCCAGCAGTGGTAGTGTTATCGGCACAGATACGCAGTATTTT	CASSGSVIGTDTQYF
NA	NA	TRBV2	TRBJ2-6	TGTGCCAGCAGCGTCTCTGGGGCCAACGGCCTGACTTTC	CASSVSGANGLTF
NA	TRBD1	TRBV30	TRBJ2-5	TGTGCCTGGAGTGGACAGGGGCAAGAGACCCAGTACTTC	CAWSGQGQETQYF
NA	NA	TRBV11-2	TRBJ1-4	TGTGCCACCCGGGACATTGAGGAAAAACTGTTTTTT	CATRDIEEKLFF
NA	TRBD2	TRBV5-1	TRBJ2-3	TGCGCCAGCAGCTTTACCCGGACTAGCGGGGGCACAGATACGCAGTATTTT	CASSFTRTSGGTDTQYF
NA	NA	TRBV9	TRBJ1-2	TGTGCCAGCAGCGCTACCTCTAACTATGGCTACACCTTC	CASSATSNYGYTF
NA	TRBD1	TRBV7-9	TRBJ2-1	TGTGCCAGCAGCCCCAAAGGGACAGGTCTTCGCGATGAGCAGTTCTTC	CASSPKGTGLRDEQFF
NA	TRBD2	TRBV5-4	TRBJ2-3	TGTGCCAGCAGCCGCGGTGGAGCGGGGCTTGGAGATACGCAGTATTTT	CASSRGGAGLGDTQYF
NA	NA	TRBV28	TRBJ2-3	TGTGCCAGCATTCTTCCCTTTGGCCGGGAGTTCTCCGATACGCAGTATTTT	CASILPFGREFSDTQYF
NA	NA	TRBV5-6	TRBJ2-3	TGTGCCAGCCACAGGCCCCCGTTCGTACTTACGCAGTATTTT	CASHRPPFVLTQYF
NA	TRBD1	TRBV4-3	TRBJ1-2	TGCGCCAGCAGCCATTCCGGGACAGGGGAGATCGGTGGCTACACCTTC	CASSHSGTGEIGGYTF
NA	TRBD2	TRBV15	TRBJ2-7	TGTGCCACCAGCAAAGGACGGAGCTCGGGGGGATTATCTAGGGAGCAGTACTTC	CATSKGRSSGGLSREQYF
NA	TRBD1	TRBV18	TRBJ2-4	TGTGCCAGCTCACAGGGGGACAGGACTAAATTAGCCAAAAACATTCAGTACTTC	CASSQGDRTKLAKNIQYF
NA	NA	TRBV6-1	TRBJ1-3	TGTGCCCAGTGTCGACTTCAGCTCTCTGGAAACACCATATATTTT	CAQCRLQLSGNTIYF
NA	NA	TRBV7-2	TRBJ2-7	TGTGCCAGCAGCGGTGGACTGGTCGCCGAGGAGCAGTACTTC	CASSGGLVAEEQYF
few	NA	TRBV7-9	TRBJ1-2	TGTGCCGGCATGGACTGGTCCATGTCGGGGGGCTACACCTTC	CAGMDWSMSGGYTF
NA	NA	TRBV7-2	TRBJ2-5	TGTGCCAGCAGCTTCGGGTCCGGGGAGACCCAGTACTTC	CASSFGSGETQYF
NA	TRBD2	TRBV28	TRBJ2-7	TGTGCCAGCAGTTTATGGGGCGGGGGAAGCTCCTACGAGCAGTACTTC	CASSLWGGGSSYEQYF
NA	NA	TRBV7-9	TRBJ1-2	TGTGCCAGCAGCTTACAGAACTATGGCTACACCTTC	CASSLQNYGYTF
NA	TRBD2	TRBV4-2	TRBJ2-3	TGTGCCAGCAGCCAAGGTAATAGCGGGGGCACAGATACGCAGTATTTT	CASSQGNSGGTDTQYF
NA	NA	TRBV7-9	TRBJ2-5	TGTGCCAGCAGCCCTACTGCGGGGAGGAGAGAGACCCAGTACTTC	CASSPTAGRRETQYF
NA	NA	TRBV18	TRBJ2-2	TGTGCCAGCTCACCCGGTTCCGGGAACACCGGGGAGCTGTTTTTT	CASSPGSGNTGELFF
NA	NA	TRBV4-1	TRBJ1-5	TGCGCCAGCAGCAGCCGGCGGACAGGCAATCAGCCCCAGCATTTT	CASSSRRTGNQPQHF
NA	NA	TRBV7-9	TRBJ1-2	TGTGCCAGCAGCCCTTGGCGAGACAGAGGCTATGGCTACACCTTC	CASSPWRDRGYGYTF
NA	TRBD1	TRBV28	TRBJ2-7	TGTGCCAGCAGTTTTTCGCGGGGCACAGGGGGCTCCTACGAGCAGTACTTC	CASSFSRGTGGSYEQYF
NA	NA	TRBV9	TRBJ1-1	TGTGCCAGCAGCCCTATGACAGGGAACACTGAAGCTTTCTTT	CASSPMTGNTEAFF
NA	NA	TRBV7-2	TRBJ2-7	TGTGCCAGCAGCTCAGCCTACGAGCAGTACTTC	CASSSAYEQYF
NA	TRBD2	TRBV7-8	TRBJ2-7	TGTGCCAGCAGCACTCGTAGGCATATGGGACTAGCGGGAGTTCGGAATACCTACGAGCAGTACTTC	CASSTRRHMGLAGVRNTYEQYF
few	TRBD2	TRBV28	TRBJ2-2	TGTGCCAGCAGTTTAGCGGGAGCCCTGAACACCGGGGAGCTGTTTTTT	CASSLAGALNTGELFF
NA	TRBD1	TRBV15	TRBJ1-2	TGTGCCACCAGCACACCGGGACAGGGTAGAAAAGGCTACACCTTC	CATSTPGQGRKGYTF
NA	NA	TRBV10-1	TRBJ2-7	TGCGCCAGCAGTGAGTTCAGGGTTTACGAGCAGTACTTC	CASSEFRVYEQYF